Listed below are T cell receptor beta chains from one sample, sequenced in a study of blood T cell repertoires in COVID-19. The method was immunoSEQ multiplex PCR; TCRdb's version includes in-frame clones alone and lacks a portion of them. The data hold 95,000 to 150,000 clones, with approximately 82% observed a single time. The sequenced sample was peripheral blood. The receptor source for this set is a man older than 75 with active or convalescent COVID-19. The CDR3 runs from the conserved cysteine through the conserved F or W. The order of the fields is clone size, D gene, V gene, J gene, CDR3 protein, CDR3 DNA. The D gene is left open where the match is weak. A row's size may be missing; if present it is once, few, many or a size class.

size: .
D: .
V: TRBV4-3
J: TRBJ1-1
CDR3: CASSQDGWGNTEAFF
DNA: TGCGCCAGCAGCCAAGATGGGTGGGGCAACACTGAAGCTTTCTTT

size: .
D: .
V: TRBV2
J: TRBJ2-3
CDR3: CASSPLGGGDTQYF
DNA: TGTGCCAGCAGCCCCCTAGGGGGGGGAGATACGCAGTATTTT

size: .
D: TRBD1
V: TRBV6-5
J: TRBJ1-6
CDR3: CASSRDRDSPLHF
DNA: TGTGCCAGCAGCAGAGACAGGGACTCACCCCTCCACTTT

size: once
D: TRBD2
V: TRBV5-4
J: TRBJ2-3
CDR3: CASSLRLAGGPDTQYF
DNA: TGTGCCAGCAGCCTCCGGCTAGCGGGGGGGCCAGATACGCAGTATTTT

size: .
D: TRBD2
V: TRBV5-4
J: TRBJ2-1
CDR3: CASSSRAGGHDEQFF
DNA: TGTGCCAGCAGTTCGAGGGCGGGGGGGCACGATGAGCAGTTCTTC

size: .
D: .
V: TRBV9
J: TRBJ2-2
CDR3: CASSVLGGQSGELFF
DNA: TGTGCCAGCAGCGTATTGGGGGGGCAGAGCGGGGAGCTGTTTTTT

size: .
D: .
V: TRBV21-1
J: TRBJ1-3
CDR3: CASSKATGAGNTIYF
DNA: TGTGCCAGCAGCAAGGCGACAGGGGCGGGAAACACCATATATTTT

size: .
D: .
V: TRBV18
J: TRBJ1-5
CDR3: CASSAIGQSSNQPQHF
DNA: TGTGCCAGCTCGGCTATTGGACAGAGTAGCAATCAGCCCCAGCATTTT

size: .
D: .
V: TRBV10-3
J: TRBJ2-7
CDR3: CAISGTDEQYF
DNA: TGTGCCATCAGTGGGACAGACGAGCAGTACTTC

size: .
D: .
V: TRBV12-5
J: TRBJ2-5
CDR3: CASGTTGGPGETQYF
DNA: TGTGCTAGTGGTACGACAGGTGGGCCGGGAGAGACCCAGTACTTC

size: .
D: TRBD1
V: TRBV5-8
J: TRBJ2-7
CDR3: CASSLGVGGVIYEQYF
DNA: TGTGCCAGCAGCTTGGGCGTAGGGGGCGTCATCTACGAGCAGTACTTC

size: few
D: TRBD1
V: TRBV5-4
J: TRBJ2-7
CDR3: CASRADRASREQYF
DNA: TGTGCCAGCAGAGCAGACAGGGCCTCCCGGGAGCAGTACTTC

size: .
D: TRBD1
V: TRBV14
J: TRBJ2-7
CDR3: CASSQAVADRGVARDYEQYF
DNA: TGTGCCAGCAGCCAAGCTGTGGCCGACAGGGGGGTTGCTCGCGACTACGAGCAGTACTTC

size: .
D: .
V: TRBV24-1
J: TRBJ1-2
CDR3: CATSDTYYGYTF
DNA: TGTGCCACCAGTGATACATACTATGGCTACACCTTC

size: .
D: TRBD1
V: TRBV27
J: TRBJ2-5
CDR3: CASSGVDRGNSVTQYF
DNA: TGTGCCAGCAGTGGTGTGGACAGGGGAAACTCGGTGACCCAGTACTTC

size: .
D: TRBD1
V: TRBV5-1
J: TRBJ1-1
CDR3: CASSLNRGSTEAFF
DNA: TGCGCCAGCAGCTTGAACAGGGGTAGTACTGAAGCTTTCTTT

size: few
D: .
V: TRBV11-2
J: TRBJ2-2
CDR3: CASSLSPGANTGELFF
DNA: TGTGCCAGCAGCTTATCCCCAGGGGCGAACACCGGGGAGCTGTTTTTT

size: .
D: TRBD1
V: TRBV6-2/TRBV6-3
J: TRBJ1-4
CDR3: CASSQGQGKKLFF
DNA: TGTGCCAGCAGTCAGGGACAGGGGAAAAAACTGTTTTTT

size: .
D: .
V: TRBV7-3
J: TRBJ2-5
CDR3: CASSSSNGGLETQYF
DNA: TGTGCCAGCAGCTCCAGTAACGGGGGTTTGGAGACCCAGTACTTC

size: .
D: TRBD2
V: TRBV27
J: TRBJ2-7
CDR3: CASSSGGHIYEQYF
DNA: TGTGCCAGCAGTAGCGGGGGGCACATCTACGAGCAGTACTTC

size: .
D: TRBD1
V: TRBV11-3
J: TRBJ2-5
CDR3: CASSWGQGQETQYF
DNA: TGTGCCAGCAGCTGGGGACAGGGCCAAGAGACCCAGTACTTC

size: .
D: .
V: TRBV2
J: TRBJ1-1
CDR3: CASSDLGGGNTEAFF
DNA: TGTGCCAGCAGTGATCTAGGCGGGGGGAACACTGAAGCTTTCTTT

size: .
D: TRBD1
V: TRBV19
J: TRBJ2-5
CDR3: CASSPGQGNGETQYF
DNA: TGTGCCAGTAGCCCGGGACAGGGTAATGGGGAGACCCAGTACTTC

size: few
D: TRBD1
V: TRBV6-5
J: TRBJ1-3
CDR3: CASSYSPGGGNTIYF
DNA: TGTGCCAGCAGTTACTCGCCAGGGGGAGGAAACACCATATATTTT

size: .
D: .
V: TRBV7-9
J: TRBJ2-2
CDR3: CASIDQGPTGELFF
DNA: TGTGCCAGCATAGACCAGGGTCCCACCGGGGAGCTGTTTTTT

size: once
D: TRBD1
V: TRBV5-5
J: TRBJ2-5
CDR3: CASSSTGKWETQYF
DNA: TGTGCCAGCAGCTCGACAGGGAAGTGGGAGACCCAGTACTTC

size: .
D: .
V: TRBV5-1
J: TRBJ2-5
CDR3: CASSLQGMETQYF
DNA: TGCGCCAGCAGCTTGCAGGGGATGGAGACCCAGTACTTC

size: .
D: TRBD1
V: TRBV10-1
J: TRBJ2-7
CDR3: CASNKNPGQGRSPHEQYF
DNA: TGCGCCAGCAACAAAAATCCGGGACAGGGAAGATCCCCCCACGAGCAGTACTTC

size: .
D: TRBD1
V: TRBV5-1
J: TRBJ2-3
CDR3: CASSRQGVRTDTQYF
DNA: TGCGCCAGCAGCAGACAGGGGGTTCGCACAGATACGCAGTATTTT

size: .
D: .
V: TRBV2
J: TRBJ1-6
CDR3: CASSGLRANNSPLHF
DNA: TGTGCCAGCAGTGGTCTCCGAGCAAATAATTCACCCCTCCACTTT

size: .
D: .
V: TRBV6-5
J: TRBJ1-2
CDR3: CASSFSNYGYTF
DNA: TGTGCCAGCAGTTTCAGTAACTATGGCTACACCTTC

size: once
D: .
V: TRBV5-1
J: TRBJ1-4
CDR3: CASTHGEGEKLFF
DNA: TGCGCCAGCACCCATGGAGAAGGTGAAAAACTGTTTTTT

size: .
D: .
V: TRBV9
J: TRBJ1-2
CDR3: CASSVGLGPQGGYTF
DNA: TGTGCCAGCAGCGTAGGTTTAGGGCCTCAGGGTGGCTACACCTTC

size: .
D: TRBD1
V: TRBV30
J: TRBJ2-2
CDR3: CAWSPLGTGPGELFF
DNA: TGTGCCTGGAGCCCGTTGGGGACAGGGCCCGGGGAGCTGTTTTTT

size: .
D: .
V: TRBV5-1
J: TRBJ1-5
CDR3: CASSTSPGSNQPQHF
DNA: TGCGCCAGCAGCACCTCCCCGGGTAGCAATCAGCCCCAGCATTTT